These 18 T cell receptor beta chains were all obtained from the same sample, sequenced in a study of metastatic and nonmetastatic thyroid tumors. TCRdb reassembled clones from the PCR reads with MiXCR. The data contain approximately 41,000 clones, around 28% of them singletons. Each patient went into thyroid surgery without having received any treatment. Specimen: blood. Receptors originate from a male donor with papillary thyroid cancer or a benign thyroid nodule (not recorded which). Some clones in this sample may be carry-over from other donors' samples.

The genes are TRBV7-2 and TRBJ2-7, with D maybe TRBD2 (5 bases). This CDR3 contains 14 residues. Germline lookup yields CDR1 SGHTA and CDR2 FQGNSA. Trimming took 4 bases from V and 3 from J, leaving 13 bases between them. CDR3 bases: TGTGCCAGCAGCTCCAGGAGGCGGAGCTACGAGCAGTACTTC. It translates to CASSSRRRSYEQYF.

With regard to this clone: The conserved phenylalanine or tryptophan normally closing the CDR3 is absent here, so this likely arose from a read error. This sequence joins TRBV18 and TRBJ2-7; D is possibly TRBD1 (5 bases). This CDR3 is built from 18 residues. Trimming removed 5 bases from V and 1 base from J, with 24 bases in between. Germline V gene sequence: CDR1 KGHSH, CDR2 LQKENI. DNA for the CDR3: TGTGCCAGCTCAGATGGTTACTGGAAGAGTGGGGCATCCTACGAGCAGTACTCC. Translated, it gives CASSDGYWKSGASYEQYS.

This clone was counted only a few times. The V call is TRBV27, the J call TRBJ1-2, with D hard to call. The V end lost 4 bases, the J end lost 8 bases, and 20 bases lay between the germline ends. This CDR3 has 15 residues. Germline lookup yields CDR1 MNHEY and CDR2 SMNVEV (reference sequence). The DNA of the CDR3 is TGTGCCAGCAGTTCGTCCGCCGGGCAGGTGGGAGGCTACACCTTC. The encoded protein is CASSSSAGQVGGYTF.

Many counts were recorded for this clone. The V call is TRBV3-1, the J call TRBJ2-7; D call uncertain. This CDR3 contains 15 residues. In germline, CDR1 is LGHDT, CDR2 YNNKEL (reference sequence). The V gene lost 1 base and the J gene lost 7 bases, with 17 bases spanning the gap. The CDR3 DNA sequence: TGTGCCAGCAGCCAAGGGTCCCCGTCCGTTTGGGAGCAGTACTTC. Its translation is CASSQGSPSVWEQYF.

This clone has at least ten counts. V gene TRBV12-3 or TRBV12-4 combines with J gene TRBJ2-5; maybe TRBD1 (6 bases). The length of the CDR3 is 15 residues. V was clipped by 5 bases and J by 5 bases, with 18 bases between them. CDR3 protein: CASSLSRGGSETQYF. The CDR3 bases are TGTGCCAGCAGTCTAAGTCGAGGGGGTTCGGAGACCCAGTACTTC.

Of note for this clone: A much larger clonotype is one base distant, so this may be a read error. The same CDR3 can be traced to other DNA sequences in this sample. The rearrangement uses TRBV6-1 and TRBJ1-5; unclear D gene. There are 12 residues in the CDR3. The ends were cut back, 7 bases at V and 7 bases at J, with 11 bases in the middle. The V gene's germline CDR1 is MNHNS and CDR2 SASEGT. CDR3 amino acids: CASNFRNQPQHF. The CDR3 nucleotides are TGTGCCAGCAATTTCAGGAACCAGCCCCAGCATTTT.

Ten or more counts support this clone. This chain joins TRBV4-1 and TRBJ2-2; TRBD1 matches 10 bases. Germline assignment: CDR1 MGHRA and CDR2 YSYEKL. This CDR3 region has 16 residues. The J segment lost 5 bases and the V segment lost 2 bases, leaving 5 bases of the junction unmatched. CDR3 in amino acids: CASSQLRTGGTGELFF. The DNA of the CDR3 is TGCGCCAGCAGCCAATTAAGGACAGGGGGGACCGGGGAGCTGTTTTTT.

This clone was observed at least ten times. Other DNA sequences in this specimen translate into the identical CDR3. The chain carries TRBV27 and TRBJ1-5, with D possibly matching TRBD1 (5 bases). The CDR3 extends over 14 amino acids. CDR1 is MNHEY and CDR2 is SMNVEV in the germline V gene (reference sequence). Trimming left V 2 bases short and J 2 bases short, with 7 bases between. As DNA, the CDR3 is TGTGCCAGCAGTTTAAAAGGGGGCAATCAGCCCCAGCATTTT. Protein: CASSLKGGNQPQHF.

The sample holds many counts of this clone. The rearrangement links TRBV28 to TRBJ1-2, with 10 bases that match TRBD1. This CDR3 region has 15 residues. V lost 5 bases and J lost 2; bases outside the gene matches: 5. Germline V gene data show CDR1 as MDHEN and CDR2 as SYDVKM. The CDR3 DNA reads TGTGCCAGCAGTCCGCCGGGACAGGGGAACTATGGCTACACCTTC. Residues: CASSPPGQGNYGYTF.

The J gene is TRBJ1-1, the V gene TRBV20-1; D is unresolved. V was cut by 7 bases and J by 5 bases, with 17 bases left in between. The germline V gene has CDR1 DFQATT and CDR2 SNEGSKA (reference sequence). CDR3 length equals 13 residues. The CDR3 bases are TGCAGTGTCCCCCCCCAGTGGGTGACTGAAGCTTTCTTT. It specifies CSVPPQWVTEAFF.

As to this clone: At one end the junction does not follow the germline gene, possibly because of a read error. The CDR3 DNA sequence: TGTGCCAGCAGCCGGGTACTAGCTGGGGCCTACGGGGTCGGGGAGCTGTCTTTT. This sequence encodes CASSRVLAGAYGVGELSF. This chain uses TRBV11-2 with TRBJ2-2, with D perhaps matching TRBD2 (6 bases). The CDR3 contains 18 residues. CDR1 and CDR2 (germline): SGHAT, FQNNGV. Full variable domain (outside the CDR3, taken from reference TRBV11-2 and TRBJ2-2): EAGVAQSPRYKIIEKRQSVAFWCNPISGHATLYWYQQILGQGPKLLIQFQNNGVVDDSQLPKDRFSAERLKGVDSTLKIQPAKLEDSAVYLCASSRVLAGAYGVGELSFGEGSRLTVL.

Points on this clone: A much larger clone differs from this one at a single base, so this may be a read error. The chain couples TRBV27 to TRBJ2-5; 10 nucleotides align to TRBD2. V dropped 5 bases and J dropped 4; count of bases not matched to a gene: 10. Per the germline V gene, CDR1 is MNHEY and CDR2 is SMNVEV (reference sequence). This CDR3 has 16 amino acids. CDR3 sequence: CASSPASASGRETQYF. CDR3 bases: TGTGCCAGCAGTCCCGCCAGTGCTAGCGGGAGAGAGACCCAGTACTTC.

As regards this clone: A much bigger clone sits one base away, suggesting this may be a read error. The chain carries TRBV18 and TRBJ1-6, with 7 bases that match TRBD1. CDR3 length: 15 amino acids. In germline, CDR1 is KGHSH, CDR2 LQKENI. CDR3 bases: TGTGCCAGCTCACCGACAGGGTATGGAGGTTCAACCCTCCACTTT. Protein product: CASSPTGYGGSTLHF.

Many counts were recorded for this clone. The chain combines TRBV7-9 with TRBJ2-1; possibly TRBD2 for D (6 bases). V was pared by 6 bases and J by 8 bases, with 14 bases between. The germline V gene has CDR1 SEHNR and CDR2 FQNEAQ (reference sequence). CDR3 size: 13 residues. The CDR3, as DNA: TGTGCCAGCAGTAAATTGGCGGGGCATGAGCAGTTCTTC. This sequence encodes CASSKLAGHEQFF. The variable domain in full, completed from reference TRBV7-9 and TRBJ2-1, reads DTGVSQNPRHKITKRGQNVTFRCDPISEHNRLYWYRQTLGQGPEFLTYFQNEAQLEKSRLLSDRFSAERPKGSFSTLEIQRTEQGDSAMYLCASSKLAGHEQFFGPGTRLTVL.

This clone appeared many times. Other DNA sequences in the same sample also yield this CDR3. The chain couples TRBV6-8 to TRBJ1-2; possibly TRBD1 for D (6 bases). The V and J ends lost 8 bases and 4 bases respectively, with 17 bases between them. This CDR3 comprises 14 residues. The germline V gene has CDR1 MNHGY and CDR2 SAAAGT. The CDR3 bases are TGTGCCAGCCCCGGGGGGGACAACTTCTATGGCTACACCTTC. Protein product: CASPGGDNFYGYTF.

This clone appeared many times. The J gene is TRBJ2-6, the V gene TRBV25-1; 7 bases are a match to TRBD1. The CDR3 totals 16 residues. CDR1 MGHDK and CDR2 SYGVNS come from the germline V gene. Trimming cost V 3 bases and J 0 bases; bases outside gene matches: 2. The CDR3 sequence is CASSEWDSSGANVLTF. The CDR3 DNA is TGTGCCAGCAGTGAGTGGGACAGCTCTGGGGCCAACGTCCTGACTTTC.

The chain combines TRBV20-1 with TRBJ1-2; tentative D call: TRBD1 (6 bases). CDR1 is DFQATT and CDR2 is SNEGSKA in the germline V gene (reference sequence). The CDR3 has 13 residues. The germline V and J ends were trimmed by 6 bases and 4 bases, with 15 bases remaining between them. The CDR3 coding sequence is TGCAGTGCAACCAGGACAGATTCCTATGGCTACACCTTC. Its translation: CSATRTDSYGYTF.

This clone was counted between two and nine times. The rearrangement links TRBV6-1 to TRBJ2-7, with 12 bases lining up with TRBD2. Per germline, CDR1 MNHNS and CDR2 SASEGT. The CDR3 is 15 residues long. Germline trimming cut 3 bases from V and 3 bases from J; bases unmatched to any gene: 3. Written as DNA, the CDR3 is TGTGCCAGCAGTGATCCGACTAGCGGGAGCTACGAGCAGTACTTC. As protein: CASSDPTSGSYEQYF.